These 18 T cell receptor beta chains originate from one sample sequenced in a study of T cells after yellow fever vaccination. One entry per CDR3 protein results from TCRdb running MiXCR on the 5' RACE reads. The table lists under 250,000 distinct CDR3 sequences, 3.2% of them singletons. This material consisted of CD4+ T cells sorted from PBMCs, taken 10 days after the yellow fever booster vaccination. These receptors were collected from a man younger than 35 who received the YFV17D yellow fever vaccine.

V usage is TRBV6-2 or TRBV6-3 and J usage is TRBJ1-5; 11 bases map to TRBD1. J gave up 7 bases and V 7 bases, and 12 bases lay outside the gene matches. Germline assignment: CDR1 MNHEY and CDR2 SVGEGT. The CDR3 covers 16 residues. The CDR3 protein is CASTFAGTGGGQPQHF. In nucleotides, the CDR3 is TGTGCCAGCACTTTTGCCGGGACAGGGGGTGGACAGCCCCAGCATTTT.

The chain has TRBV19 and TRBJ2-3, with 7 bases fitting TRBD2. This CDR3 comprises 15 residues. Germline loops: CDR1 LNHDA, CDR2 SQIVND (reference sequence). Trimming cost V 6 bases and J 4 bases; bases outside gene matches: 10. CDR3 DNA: TGTGCCAGTAGGATTTCGGGGGGTAGGCCAGATACGCAGTATTTT. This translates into CASRISGGRPDTQYF.

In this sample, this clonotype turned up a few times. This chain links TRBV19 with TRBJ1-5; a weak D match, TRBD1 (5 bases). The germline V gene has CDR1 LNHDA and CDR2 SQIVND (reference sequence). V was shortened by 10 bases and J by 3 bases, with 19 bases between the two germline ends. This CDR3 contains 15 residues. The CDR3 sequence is CATATRAGTNQPQHF. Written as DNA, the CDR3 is TGTGCCACCGCAACCAGAGCGGGGACCAATCAGCCCCAGCATTTT.

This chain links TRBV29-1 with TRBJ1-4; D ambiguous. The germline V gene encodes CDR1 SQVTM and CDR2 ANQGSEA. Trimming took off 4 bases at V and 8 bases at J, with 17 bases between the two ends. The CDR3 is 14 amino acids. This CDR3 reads CSVVEPRFGEKLFF. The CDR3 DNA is TGCAGCGTTGTGGAGCCCCGGTTCGGAGAAAAACTGTTTTTT.

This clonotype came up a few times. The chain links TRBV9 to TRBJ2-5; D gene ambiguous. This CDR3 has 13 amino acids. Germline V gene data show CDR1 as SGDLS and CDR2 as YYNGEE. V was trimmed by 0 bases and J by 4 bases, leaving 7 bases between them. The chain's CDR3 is CASSVDQRETQYF. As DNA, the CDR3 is TGTGCCAGCAGCGTAGACCAAAGAGAGACCCAGTACTTC.

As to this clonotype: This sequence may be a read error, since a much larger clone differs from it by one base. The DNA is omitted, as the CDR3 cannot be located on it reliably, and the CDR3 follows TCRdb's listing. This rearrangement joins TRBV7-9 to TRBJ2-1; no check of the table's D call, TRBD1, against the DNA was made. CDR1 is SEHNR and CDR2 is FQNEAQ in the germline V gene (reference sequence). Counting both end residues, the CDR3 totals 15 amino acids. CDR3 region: CASSLVGQGAAEQSF.

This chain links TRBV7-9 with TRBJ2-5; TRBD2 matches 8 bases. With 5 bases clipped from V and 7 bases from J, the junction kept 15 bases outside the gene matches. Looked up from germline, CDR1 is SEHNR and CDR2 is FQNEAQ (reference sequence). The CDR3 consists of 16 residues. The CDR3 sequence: CASSTQLAEGRGTQYF. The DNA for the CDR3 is TGTGCCAGCAGCACGCAACTAGCGGAGGGTCGGGGGACCCAGTACTTC.

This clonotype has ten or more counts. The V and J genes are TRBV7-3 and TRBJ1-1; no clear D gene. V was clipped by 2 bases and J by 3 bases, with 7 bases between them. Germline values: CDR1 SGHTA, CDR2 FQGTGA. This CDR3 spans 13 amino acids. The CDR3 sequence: CASSLVGDTEAFF. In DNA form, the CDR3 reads TGTGCCAGCAGCTTAGTTGGTGACACTGAAGCTTTCTTT.

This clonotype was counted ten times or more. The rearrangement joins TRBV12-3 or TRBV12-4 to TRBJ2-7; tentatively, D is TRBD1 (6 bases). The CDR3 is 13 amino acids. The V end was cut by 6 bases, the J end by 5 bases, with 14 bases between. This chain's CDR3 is CASSPQGPHEQYF. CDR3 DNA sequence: TGTGCCAGCAGCCCACAGGGCCCCCACGAGCAGTACTTC.

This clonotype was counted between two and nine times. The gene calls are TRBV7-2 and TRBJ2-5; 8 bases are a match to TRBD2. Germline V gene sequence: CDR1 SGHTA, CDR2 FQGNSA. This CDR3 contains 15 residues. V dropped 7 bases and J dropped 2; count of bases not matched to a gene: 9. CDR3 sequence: CASKISSGGQETQYF. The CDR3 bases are TGTGCCAGCAAAATATCCAGCGGGGGACAAGAGACCCAGTACTTC.

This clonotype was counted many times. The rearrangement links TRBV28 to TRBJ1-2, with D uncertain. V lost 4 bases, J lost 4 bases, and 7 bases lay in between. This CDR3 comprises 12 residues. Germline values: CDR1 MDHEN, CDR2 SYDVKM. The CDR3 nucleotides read TGTGCCAGCAGTTGGGGAACCTATGGCTACACCTTC. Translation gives CASSWGTYGYTF.

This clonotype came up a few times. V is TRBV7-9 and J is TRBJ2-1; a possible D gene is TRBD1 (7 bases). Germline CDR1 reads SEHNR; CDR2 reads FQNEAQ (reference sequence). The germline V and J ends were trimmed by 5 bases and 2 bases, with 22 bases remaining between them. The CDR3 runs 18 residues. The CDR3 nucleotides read TGTGCCAGCAGCCTACCCGGGGGAGGAGGGGGCCCCTACAATGAGCAGTTCTTC. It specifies CASSLPGGGGGPYNEQFF.

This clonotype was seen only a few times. The DNA of the CDR3 is TGTGCCACCAGCCCCCTCAGGGGGGGCTTAACAGATACGCAGTATTTT. It translates to CATSPLRGGLTDTQYF. The genes are TRBV15 and TRBJ2-3; either TRBD1 or TRBD2 may fit D (7 bases each). Per the germline V gene, CDR1 is LNHNV and CDR2 is YYDKDF (reference sequence). This CDR3 contains 16 residues. Trimming removed 5 bases from V and 3 bases from J, with 18 bases in between.

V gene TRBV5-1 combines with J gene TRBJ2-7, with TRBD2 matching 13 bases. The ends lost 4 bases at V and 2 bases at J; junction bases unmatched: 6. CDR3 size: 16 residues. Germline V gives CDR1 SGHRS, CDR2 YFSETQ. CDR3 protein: CASSLGTSGVTYEQYF. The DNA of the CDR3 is TGCGCCAGCAGCCTAGGGACTAGCGGGGTAACCTACGAGCAGTACTTC.

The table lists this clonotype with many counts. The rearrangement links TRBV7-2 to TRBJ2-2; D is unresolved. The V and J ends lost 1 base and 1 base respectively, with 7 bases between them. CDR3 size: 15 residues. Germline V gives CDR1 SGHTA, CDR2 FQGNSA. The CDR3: CASSLGWVNTGELFF. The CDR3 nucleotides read TGTGCCAGCAGCTTAGGTTGGGTGAACACCGGGGAGCTGTTTTTT. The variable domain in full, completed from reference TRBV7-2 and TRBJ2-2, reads GAGVSQSPSNKVTEKGKDVELRCDPISGHTALYWYRQSLGQGLEFLIYFQGNSAPDKSGLPSDRFSAERTGGSVSTLTIQRTQQEDSAVYLCASSLGWVNTGELFFGEGSRLTVL.

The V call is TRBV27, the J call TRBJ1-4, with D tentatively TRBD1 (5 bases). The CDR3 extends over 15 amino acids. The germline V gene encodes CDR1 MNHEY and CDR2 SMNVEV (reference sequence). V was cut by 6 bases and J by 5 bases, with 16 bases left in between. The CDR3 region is CASRPYGAPNEKLFF. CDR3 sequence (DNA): TGTGCCAGCAGACCATATGGGGCTCCCAATGAAAAACTGTTTTTT.

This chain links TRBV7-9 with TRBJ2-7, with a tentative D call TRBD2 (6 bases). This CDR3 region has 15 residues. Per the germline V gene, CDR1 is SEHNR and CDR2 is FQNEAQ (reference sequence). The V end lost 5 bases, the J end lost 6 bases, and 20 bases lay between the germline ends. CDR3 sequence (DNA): TGTGCCAGCAGCCTCGCGGGGCAGGGATCTGGCGAGCAGTACTTC. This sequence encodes CASSLAGQGSGEQYF.

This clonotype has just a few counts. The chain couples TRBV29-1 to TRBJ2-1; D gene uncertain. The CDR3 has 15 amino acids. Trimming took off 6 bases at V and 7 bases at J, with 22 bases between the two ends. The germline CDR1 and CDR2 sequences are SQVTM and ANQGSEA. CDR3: CSVSHSGWLGNEQFF. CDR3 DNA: TGCAGCGTCTCCCATTCGGGTTGGCTGGGGAATGAGCAGTTCTTC.